This TCR beta chain was sequenced for a study of cytomegalovirus exposure and HLA in healthy donors. The PCR was carried out with 60 Vbeta primers and 13 Jbeta primers. TCRdb's table, derived via immunoSEQ multiplex PCR, lists solely in-frame clones and lacks some. The table shows some 96,000 clones, with 64% occurring only once. Germline V gene data show CDR1 as MDHEN and CDR2 as SYDVKM. J gave up 3 bases and V 4 bases, and 9 bases lay outside the gene matches. This CDR3 contains 16 residues. Turning to this clone: As yet, its antigen is unknown.

Whole-study findings and limits: A later analysis found that most CMV-associated TCR beta chains appeared HLA-restricted.

The sequencing input was PBMCs. The clonotype was recovered from a man aged 55 to 70 in good health and CMV-seronegative. V usage is TRBV28 and J usage is TRBJ1-1; 9 nucleotides agree with TRBD1. The CDR3 bases are TGTGCCAGCAGTTCCCCGGGACAGGGAACTCACACTGAAGCTTTCTTT. This sequence encodes CASSSPGQGTHTEAFF.